Given below is one T cell receptor beta chain in context. This clonotype was counted at least ten times. Its antigen is unknown. Base qualities are not at hand, and no much larger clone is one base apart. Per the publication, the time point label means: pre-sensitization, week 0. The sample's treatment or condition label, in plain terms: therapeutic diphenylcyclopropenone sensitization with weekly scalp DPC. At each patch-test visit, blood was drawn before the patch test was applied. To be eligible, patients had to be aged 18 to 70, diagnosed with alopecia and judged suitable for DPC therapy, while pregnant patients were excluded. Total RNA was isolated from unfractionated whole blood collected in Tempus Blood RNA tubes. Library method: RACE. Sequencing took place on a NextSeq 500. During library preparation, unique molecular identifiers were attached to individual cDNA molecules so that TCRs could be counted quantitatively and reproducibly. For every blood RNA sample, sequencing covered both the TCR alpha and TCR beta chains. The study's own analysis went as follows. The median number of TCRs per sample was roughly 100,000, ranging from roughly 23,224 to 700,000. V, J and CDR3 annotation of the TCR reads was performed with the Decombinator software suite. Every sample was subsampled to the same number of TCRs (28,000) for the PS versus PT1 abundance plots. TCRs were defined as expanded if absent before sensitization and observed at least eight times at the 2-week time point. TCRdb reanalyzed the raw reads on its own, using fastp at Q25 for trimming and MiXCR for clone calling, and kept in-frame beta chains. All rows with the same CDR3 protein become a single entry with the most common DNA and genes. TCRdb assigned the V and J calls; the authors' analysis was not used. The sample table contains roughly 380,000 distinct CDR3 sequences; only one count was recorded for 4.5% to 6% of them. The ten largest clones capture 2% to 3% of the sample.

The data are from a study of human T cells and chemical hapten exposure listed by TCRdb under 2021. General notes on the study: For sensitization, 2% DPC in acetone was applied to an approximately 2 cm by approximately 2 cm area of upper inner arm skin. Patient blood was sampled pre-sensitization (week 0) and at 2, 6 and about 24 weeks after DPC sensitization. The patient cohort, mostly female, included alopecia areata with under or over 50% scalp involvement, alopecia totalis and alopecia universalis. For TCR sequencing, blood came from 25 to 35 alopecia patients at anywhere from one to four time points (pre-sensitization, 2, 6 and 24 weeks). Libraries were pooled for sequencing, and per-sample TCR yields varied mainly because of small differences in library volumes within the pool. Patch tests used Finn chambers with 0.01% DPC on the upper back, scored after 6 days by International Contact Dermatitis Research Group standards. Peripheral blood TCR repertoire changes were tracked in vivo in alopecia patients during primary and secondary sensitization to the hapten diphenylcyclopropenone (DPC). Throughout the study period of 20 to 30 weeks, patients also received therapeutic DPC doses to the scalp every week.

The paper's findings and limits, for the study overall: DPC sensitization did not change the number of TCRs with a frequency above 1 in 1000, and there was no evidence of changes in global repertoire structure. The number of PT1 expanded TCRs positively correlated with patch test score, significant at thresholds 8, 16 and 32 but not 4. Expanded TCRs formed significantly more large CDR3 similarity clusters than pre-sensitization or healthy control sets, consistent with antigen-driven responses. After repeated subsampling, changes were observed in the strength of the expansion versus patch-test correlation and in the threshold at which the correlation became significant. All patients had alopecia, a presumed autoimmune disease, so their immune response might differ from that of healthy individuals.

The germline V gene yields MDHEN for CDR1 and SYDVKM for CDR2. Relative to germline, V is 3 bases shorter and J is 3 bases shorter, with 3 bases between their ends. The CDR3, from cysteine to phenylalanine, totals 11 residues. Only the CDR3 portion is preserved as DNA: 33 bases, with reading frame beginning at the first base. The rearrangement joined TRBV28 to TRBJ2-7; the D gene remains uncertain. The sequencing here drew on whole blood, taken in connection with sensitization to the hapten diphenylcyclopropenone (DPC). The sequence was collected from a woman aged 45-65 years with alopecia areata. Some clones in this sample may be carry-over from other donors' samples. The CDR3 amino acid sequence is: CASSFRYEQYF. The DNA sequence reads TGTGCCAGCAGTTTCCGCTACGAGCAGTACTTC. With the rest looked up from the reference TRBV28 and TRBJ2-7 genes rather than sequenced, the full variable domain is DVKVTQSSRYLVKRTGEKVFLECVQDMDHENMFWYRQDPGLGLRLIYFSYDVKMKEKGDIPEGYSVSREKKERFSLILESASTNQTSMYLCASSFRYEQYFGPGTRLTVT.